The entry below describes one T cell receptor (beta chain). Its antigen remains unknown. The V gene's germline CDR1 is LNHNV and CDR2 YYDKDF (reference sequence). The CDR3 is 15 residues long. Total RNA input per TCR library was 3,500 to 4,500 ng. cDNA encoding TCRalpha and TCRbeta underwent two nested PCRs of approximately 17 and 9 cycles, each of which was followed by bead purification. TCRdb derives one entry per CDR3 protein from the 5' RACE reads, leaving out DNA. The sample has fewer than 550,000 distinct CDR3 sequences, and its top ten clones hold 2% to 2.5%. The data were obtained in a study of monozygotic twins with inflammatory bowel disease. Study-level points and caveats: Twins with IBD had fewer clonotypes in common with others than healthy twins, particularly during disease activity. Patient repertoires may have gained variability from differing immunosuppressive treatments.

The rearrangement links TRBV15 to TRBJ1-2. The TCR originated in a human donor with ulcerative colitis or Crohn's disease, or a healthy co-twin of an affected twin (not recorded which). Sequenced input: blood. CDR3 residues: CATSRDPAEGYGYTF.